The subject of this entry is one TCR beta chain. Antigen: not known. Samples came from healthy bone marrow donors. Trimming stripped 3 bases from V and 3 bases from J, with 3 bases between. Germline V gene data show CDR1 as SGDLS and CDR2 as YYNGEE. The CDR3 has 12 residues. The sample comes from a study of cytomegalovirus exposure and HLA in healthy donors. Study-wide results and limits: The productive fraction for most TCR beta V segments was about 90% or about 30% in an earlier analysis.

Vbeta (60) and Jbeta (13) primers were used in the PCR. Measured with immunoSEQ multiplex PCR; TCRdb has only the in-frame clones, and not every one. The sample includes roughly 120,000 clones, about 61% of them seen just once. The source of this sequence is a woman aged 30 to 39 in good health and CMV-seronegative. Sequencing input: PBMCs. The chain carries TRBV9 and TRBJ1-4, with D unresolved. CDR3 amino acids: CASSASNEKLFF. DNA for the CDR3: TGTGCCAGCAGCGCATCTAATGAAAAACTGTTTTTT.